This is a list of T cell receptor beta chains from one sample in a study of lymphopenia after photon versus proton radiotherapy. TCRdb's table, derived via immunoSEQ multiplex PCR, lists solely in-frame clones and lacks some. The data contain about 70,000 clones, around 90% of them singletons. The sequenced sample was peripheral blood, obtained from a patient treated with photon-based radiotherapy. These receptors were collected from a woman in her 40s with cholangiocarcinoma. Each CDR3 is given without its conserved first and last residue. The D gene is left open where the match is weak. Clone size is given for some rows only: seen once, a few or many times, or a class if the clone is expanded.

TRBV19	TRBJ1-5	-	-	ASQTDSDQPQH
TRBV5-1	TRBJ2-2	-	-	ASSLVGLDTGELF
TRBV7-9	TRBJ2-3	-	-	ASSYLRPTSTDTQY
TRBV7-3	TRBJ2-6	-	-	ASSKATPGHSGANVLT
TRBV4-1	TRBJ1-1	-	-	ASSQDHPTNTEAF
TRBV6-1	TRBJ1-5	-	-	ASSGGARTNSNQPQH
TRBV19	TRBJ2-2	-	few	ASIEAPGELF
TRBV11-2	TRBJ2-7	-	-	ASSSARGRTYEQY
TRBV28	TRBJ1-2	TRBD1	-	ASRDRGRKDRGYT
TRBV28	TRBJ2-3	TRBD1	-	ASSPGQGSTDTQY
TRBV7-9	TRBJ1-5	TRBD1	once	ASSLGSGQGNQPQH
TRBV19	TRBJ1-5	-	-	ASSIRDQPQH
TRBV7-2	TRBJ2-1	TRBD2	once	ASSDPSGSDEQF
TRBV27	TRBJ2-3	-	-	ASSKDESTDTQY
TRBV27	TRBJ1-1	-	-	ASSARTVGNTEAF
TRBV5-1	TRBJ2-6	TRBD1	once	ASREQGTGANVLT
TRBV6-5	TRBJ2-7	-	-	ASSYPRTVYYEQY